The TCR beta chain described here comes from a study of identical twins (dated by TCRdb to about 2016). For context, the study as a whole: TCR alpha and beta repertoires from monozygotic twins, unrelated adults of various ages and cord blood were deep-sequenced to test whether fetal clonotypes persist. Replicate twin experiments were performed at different times using different library preparation protocols to rule out contamination. General findings and caveats noted by the study authors: Abundant cord blood beta clonotypes had fewer insertions, young adult naive repertoires showed a similar but weaker trend, and memory repertoires showed no such trend. In monozygotic twins, out-of-frame TCR alpha sharing was systematically underestimated by recombination models, although the models agreed with sharing between unrelated individuals. Because the same donors could not be followed over many years, conclusions were based on cross-sectional statistical analysis. A weaker excess of twin sharing was found in beta out-of-frame sequences because the signal-to-noise ratio was lowered by fewer shared sequences. Compared with coincidental sharing between unrelated individuals, out-of-frame TCR alpha sequences shared between twins had an excess of sequences with low generation probability. Invariant T cells such as MAIT and iNKT could partly confound zero-insertion analyses, though diverse VJ usage argued against this for most clonotypes.

From the cysteine up to the phenylalanine, the CDR3 has a length of 17 residues. The DNA shown is the 51-base CDR3, in frame from base 1. V lost 2 bases and J lost 3 bases; the stretch between them is 20 bases long. Reading the germline V gene gives CDR1 SGHAT and CDR2 FQNNGV. Every donor in the study was a healthy Caucasian. The twin cohort consisted of three pairs of female monozygotic twins, all aged 18 to 29 years. RNA for TCR libraries was isolated from peripheral blood mononuclear cells. Regarding this clonotype: Its antigen is not yet known. No base quality information exists; no much larger clone differs at one position.

The library came from 5' RACE. TCRdb records Illumina HiSeq 2000 as the sequencer. A universal primer binding site was introduced by template switching, and a unique molecular identifier was present in the final cDNA, enabling accurate counting of TCR cDNA molecules. Specific primers in the conserved constant-segment region were used to synthesize first-strand cDNA for the TCR alpha and beta chains. Each cDNA library was double barcoded, with a SMART-Mk sample barcode plus Illumina barcodes, to control for contamination. TruSeq adapter sequences along with Illumina sample barcodes were introduced in two successive PCR steps. TCR alpha and beta cDNA libraries were sequenced on the Illumina HiSeq platform with custom primers. The authors processed their data as follows. MiGEC was used to process raw reads and extract unique molecular identifiers, and MiXCR was used to find CDR3 positions. Recombination models were inferred per individual with the repgenHMM and IGoR tools using an EM algorithm. The analysis of shared clonotypes was done with the tcR package in R, with sharing normalized by the product of cloneset sizes. Out-of-frame nonproductive sequences were analyzed to study raw recombination free of thymic and clonal selection effects. TCRdb reanalyzed the raw reads on its own, using fastp at Q25 for trimming and MiXCR for clone calling, and kept in-frame beta chains. Merged by CDR3 protein, the rows form single entries marked with the most common genes and DNA. TCRdb assigned the V and J calls; the authors' analysis was not used. The sample profile shows hundreds of thousands of distinct CDR3 sequences; 8.5% to 9.5% of them were found once. The ten biggest clones cover around 0.95% of the sample.

This sample was also put to use in a study of yellow fever vaccine responses in identical twins. In that second paper, the authors write: The authors reported that the T cell response to vaccination in identical twins appeared partly convergent and partly personalized. In the study, vaccine-responding T cell clones were precisely tracked in identical twins.

The sequenced material came from PBMCs. The sequence joins TRBV11-2 to TRBJ2-7, with the D call perhaps TRBD1 or TRBD2, each one matching 7 bases. The sequence came from a woman aged 18-35 years in good health. This receptor has the CDR3 CASSLFGLAAGGYEQYF. The nucleotide sequence reads TGTGCCAGCAGCTTATTTGGCCTAGCGGCAGGGGGCTACGAGCAGTACTTC.